A single sample gave rise to the 7 T cell receptor beta chains below, sequenced in a study of blood T cell repertoires in COVID-19. Generated by immunoSEQ multiplex PCR, the TCRdb table keeps only in-frame clones and is missing some. The sample holds approximately 300,000 clones, 80% to 85% seen once. The sequencing input was peripheral blood. All receptors come from a person aged 65 to 79 with COVID-19, enrolled during active disease.

The V gene is TRBV5-1, the J gene TRBJ2-3, with 7 positions matching TRBD2. Germline V lookup: CDR1 SGHRS, CDR2 YFSETQ. After removal of 4 bases from V and 3 bases from J, the junction contained 14 bases not matched to a gene. The CDR3 is 17 amino acids. The CDR3 spells CASSPILGIAGTDTQYF. CDR3 in DNA: TGCGCCAGCAGCCCAATCCTCGGTATAGCGGGTACAGATACGCAGTATTTT.

The chain employs TRBV5-1 and TRBJ2-1, with D possibly TRBD2 on 6 matching bases. Germline CDR1 SGHRS, CDR2 YFSETQ. The CDR3 runs 13 residues. The germline V and J ends were trimmed by 3 bases and 5 bases, with 9 bases remaining between them. CDR3: CASSWDSNNEQFF. In DNA form, the CDR3 reads TGCGCCAGCAGCTGGGACTCGAACAATGAGCAGTTCTTC.

The chain joins TRBV9 to TRBJ2-1; the match to TRBD2 covers 8 bases. The CDR3 extends over 18 amino acids. Unmatched junction bases numbered 13, after V lost 0 bases and J lost 5 bases. Germline loops: CDR1 SGDLS, CDR2 YYNGEE. DNA of the CDR3: TGTGCCAGCAGCGTAGGAATTAGCGGGATCCAAGCGAACAATGAGCAGTTCTTC. It codes for CASSVGISGIQANNEQFF.

J is TRBJ1-2 and V is TRBV29-1; 9 bases match TRBD1. V trimming: 4 bases; J trimming: 3 bases; junction bases outside the gene matches: 3. Germline CDR1 reads SQVTM; CDR2 reads ANQGSEA. CDR3 size: 13 residues. The CDR3 loop is CSVVGDRDYGYTF. As DNA, the CDR3 is TGCAGCGTTGTGGGGGACAGGGACTATGGCTACACCTTC.

The chain recombines TRBV19 with TRBJ1-1; no firm D call. Germline V CDR1 and CDR2: LNHDA, SQIVND (reference sequence). This CDR3 contains 14 residues. Trimming removed 5 bases at V and 2 bases at J, with 12 bases between. The CDR3 sequence: CASSGREPNTEAFF. The CDR3 coding sequence is TGTGCCAGTAGTGGGAGGGAACCTAACACTGAAGCTTTCTTT.

The chain uses TRBV6-6 and TRBJ1-1; 8 bases line up with TRBD1. The junction had 13 bases not matched to a gene; V was cut back by 10 bases and J by 6 bases. Germline CDR1 reads MNHNY; CDR2 reads SVGAGI (reference sequence). This CDR3 spans 14 amino acids. CDR3 bases: TGTGCCATCGAGATAATAACAGGGGGAGCTGAAGCTTTCTTT. Its translation is CAIEIITGGAEAFF.

Remarks on this clone: An end of the junction differs from the germline gene, which may be a read error. V is TRBV20-1 and J is TRBJ2-1, with D maybe TRBD1 (6 bases). The V gene's germline CDR1 is DFQATT and CDR2 SNEGSKA (reference sequence). The CDR3 has 10 residues. The CDR3 region is CRLDPGHPLF. CDR3 nucleotides: TGCAGACTTGACCCGGGACATCCCCTCTTC.